This T cell receptor beta chain was identified during a study of response to subunit inactivated influenza vaccine. One entry per CDR3 protein, called by TCRdb with MiXCR from the RT-PCR reads. Here the sample spans some 640,000 distinct CDR3 sequences, around 13% being singletons. The study, taken as a whole, reports: With each seasonal influenza vaccination, the authors suggested, few new T cells are recruited.

A few counts support this clonotype. As yet, its antigen is unknown. Trimming cost V 5 bases and J 3 bases, with 18 bases left between them. CDR3 length: 16 amino acids. Germline assignment: CDR1 SGHTA and CDR2 FQGNSA. The chain uses TRBV7-2 and TRBJ2-3; D is unclear. The origin of this receptor is a middle-aged man who received an inactivated influenza vaccine. The material sequenced was PBMCs from blood, taken 14 to 15 days before vaccination. The CDR3 sequence: CASSLRPPHRTDTQYF. CDR3 nucleotide sequence: TGTGCCAGCAGCCTCAGACCTCCTCATCGGACAGATACGCAGTATTTT.